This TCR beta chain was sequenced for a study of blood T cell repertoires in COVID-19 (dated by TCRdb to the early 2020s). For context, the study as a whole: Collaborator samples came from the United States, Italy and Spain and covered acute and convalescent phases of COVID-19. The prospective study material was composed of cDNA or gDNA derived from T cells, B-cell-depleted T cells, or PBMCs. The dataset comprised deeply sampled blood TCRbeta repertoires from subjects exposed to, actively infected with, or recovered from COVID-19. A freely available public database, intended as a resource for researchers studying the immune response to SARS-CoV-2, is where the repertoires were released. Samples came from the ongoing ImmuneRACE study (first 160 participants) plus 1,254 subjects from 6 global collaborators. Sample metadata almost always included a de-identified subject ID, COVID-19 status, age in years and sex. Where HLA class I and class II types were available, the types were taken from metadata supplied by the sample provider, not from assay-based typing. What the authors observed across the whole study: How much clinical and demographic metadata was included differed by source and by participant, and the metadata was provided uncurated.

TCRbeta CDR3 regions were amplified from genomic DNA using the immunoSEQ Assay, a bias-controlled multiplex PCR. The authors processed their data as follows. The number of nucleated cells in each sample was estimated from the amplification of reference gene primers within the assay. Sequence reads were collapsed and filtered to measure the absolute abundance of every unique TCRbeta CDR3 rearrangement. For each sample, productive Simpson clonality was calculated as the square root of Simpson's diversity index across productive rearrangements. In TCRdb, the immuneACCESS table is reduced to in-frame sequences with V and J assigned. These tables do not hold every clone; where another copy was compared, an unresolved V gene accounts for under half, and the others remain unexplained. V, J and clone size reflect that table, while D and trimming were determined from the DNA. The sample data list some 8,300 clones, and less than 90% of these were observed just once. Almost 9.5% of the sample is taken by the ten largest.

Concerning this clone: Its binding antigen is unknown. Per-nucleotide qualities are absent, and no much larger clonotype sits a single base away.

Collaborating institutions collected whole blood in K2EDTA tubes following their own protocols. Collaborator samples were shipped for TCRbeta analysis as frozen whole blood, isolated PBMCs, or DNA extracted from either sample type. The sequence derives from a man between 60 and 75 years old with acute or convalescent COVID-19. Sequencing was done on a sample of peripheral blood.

At the DNA level, the sequence is TGTGCCAGCAGCCAGCCGGGACAGGGTTCCCGCGCAACTAATGAAAAACTGTTTTTT. Its translation is CASSQPGQGSRATNEKLFF. The rearrangement combines TRBV14 with TRBJ1-4, and TRBD1 matches 9 of the central bases. V ends up 3 bases short and J 0 bases short, with an unmatched junction base count of 11. The CDR3 covers 19 residues, taking in both the cysteine and the phenylalanine. Of all the DNA, just the CDR3 is kept, 57 bases in frame from base 1. CDR1 and CDR2, per the germline V gene, are SGHDN and FVKESK.